A single sample is the source of the 8 T cell receptor beta chains below, sequenced in a study of cytomegalovirus exposure and HLA in healthy donors. This PCR relied on a set of 60 Vbeta primers and 13 Jbeta primers. Libraries were prepared by immunoSEQ multiplex PCR; TCRdb keeps only in-frame clonotypes and omits some of them. The sample has under 150,000 clones; approximately 9% are singletons. Sequenced: PBMCs. The receptors originated from a male donor in good health and CMV-seronegative.

This clone came up a few times. The chain carries TRBV6-1 and TRBJ2-7, with 12 bases that match TRBD1. The junction had 9 bases not matched to a gene; V was cut back by 7 bases and J by 5 bases. This CDR3 comprises 15 residues. The germline V gene encodes CDR1 MNHNS and CDR2 SASEGT. CDR3 nucleotide sequence: TGTGCCAGCAACCTAGGGACAGGGGGCTGGGACGAGCAGTACTTC. Translating gives CASNLGTGGWDEQYF.

This clone was recorded a few times. The rearrangement uses TRBV28 and TRBJ1-2; a weak D match, TRBD1 (5 bases). Germline V gene data show CDR1 as MDHEN and CDR2 as SYDVKM. The CDR3 is 16 amino acids. V lost 4 bases and J lost 0, with 15 bases in between. In DNA form, the CDR3 reads TGTGCCAGCAGTTACGGACCGGGGGAGACTAACTATGGCTACACCTTC. It encodes CASSYGPGETNYGYTF.

The rearrangement links TRBV5-4 to TRBJ1-2; 7 nucleotides match TRBD1. Trimming removed 1 base from V and 2 bases from J; junction bases left unmatched: 11. Germline assignment: CDR1 SGHNT and CDR2 YYREEE (reference sequence). The CDR3 is 17 amino acids. The CDR3 DNA reads TGTGCCAGCAGCTTGCCCATCCGAGGGGGCAACAACTATGGCTACACCTTC. Its translation is CASSLPIRGGNNYGYTF.

The V and J genes are TRBV7-9 and TRBJ2-1; 8 nucleotides match TRBD2. Germline V CDR1 and CDR2: SEHNR, FQNEAQ (reference sequence). This CDR3 comprises 15 residues. J was trimmed by 1 base and V by 6 bases; bases with no gene match: 5. The CDR3, as DNA: TGTGCCAGCAGTATACGGGGGGGGTCCTACAATGAGCAGTTCTTC. Translated, it gives CASSIRGGSYNEQFF.

This clone was picked up a small number of times. The sample carries other DNA sequences with the same CDR3. CDR3 in amino acids: CASSLAGTGFGNTIYF. The CDR3 nucleotides are TGCGCCAGCAGCTTGGCCGGGACAGGGTTTGGAAACACCATATATTTT. The chain is built from TRBV5-1 and TRBJ1-3; 9 positions agree with TRBD1. This CDR3 region has 16 residues. V shed 0 bases, J shed 3 bases, and the junction held 4 bases outside the gene matches. Germline V gene lookup returns CDR1 SGHRS and CDR2 YFSETQ.

The chain uses TRBV4-2 and TRBJ1-1; TRBD1 agrees at 7 bases. Germline V gives CDR1 LGHNA, CDR2 YNFKEQ. The V gene end was trimmed by 1 base and the J gene end by 6 bases; junction bases not matched to a gene: 8. CDR3 length: 15 residues. The CDR3 protein is CASSQVPAGGSEAFF. Here the CDR3 DNA reads TGTGCCAGCAGCCAAGTCCCGGCAGGGGGATCTGAAGCTTTCTTT.

This clone has just a few counts. CDR3 residues: CASSPKPQTPSSYEQYF. The CDR3 nucleotides are TGTGCCAGCAGTCCGAAACCCCAGACTCCAAGCTCCTACGAGCAGTACTTC. The chain links TRBV25-1 to TRBJ2-7; D is ambiguous. Germline lookup yields CDR1 MGHDK and CDR2 SYGVNS. Trimming pared 5 bases from V and 0 bases from J, leaving 20 bases between. There are 17 residues in the CDR3.

The sample holds a few counts of this clone. The chain has TRBV4-3 and TRBJ1-3; a weak D match, TRBD1 (6 bases). In germline, CDR1 is LGHNA, CDR2 YSLEER. The CDR3 loop spans 16 amino acids. The V end was cut by 0 bases, the J end by 0 bases, with 9 bases between. This CDR3 is CASSQDPDSSGNTIYF. Written as DNA, the CDR3 is TGCGCCAGCAGCCAAGATCCGGACAGCTCTGGAAACACCATATATTTT.